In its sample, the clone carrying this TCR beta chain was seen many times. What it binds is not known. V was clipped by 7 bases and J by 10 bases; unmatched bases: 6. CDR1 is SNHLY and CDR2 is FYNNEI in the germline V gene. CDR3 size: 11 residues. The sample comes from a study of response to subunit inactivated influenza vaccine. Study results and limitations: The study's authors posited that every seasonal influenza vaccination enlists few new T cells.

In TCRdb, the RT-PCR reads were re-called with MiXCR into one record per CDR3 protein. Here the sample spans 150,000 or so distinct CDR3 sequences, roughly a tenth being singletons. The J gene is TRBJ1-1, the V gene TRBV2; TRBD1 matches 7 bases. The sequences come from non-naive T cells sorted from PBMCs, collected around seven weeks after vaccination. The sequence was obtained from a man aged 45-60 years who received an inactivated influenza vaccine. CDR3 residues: CASTFDRVAFF. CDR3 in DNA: TGTGCCAGCACCTTTGACAGGGTAGCTTTCTTT.